Following are 3 T cell receptor beta chains from one sample sequenced in a study of blood T cell repertoires in COVID-19. Sequenced by immunoSEQ multiplex PCR; TCRdb stores in-frame clones only, minus some. The sample carries tens of thousands of clones, about 85% recorded once. Sequencing was carried out using peripheral blood. The origin of the receptors is a woman aged 70-85 years with active COVID-19.

The J gene is TRBJ1-6, the V gene TRBV7-9, with 7 bases lining up with TRBD1. The CDR3 is made up of 15 amino acids. Germline CDR1 and CDR2: SEHNR and FQNEAQ (reference sequence). The ends lost 5 bases at V and 12 bases at J; junction bases unmatched: 13. DNA for the CDR3: TGTGCCAGCAGCGCCCGGGACAGCCGAGGTGAACCCCTCCACTTT. This translates into CASSARDSRGEPLHF.

This clone appeared once. The rearrangement joins TRBV28 to TRBJ1-4; TRBD1 matches at 7 bases. J lost 4 bases, V lost 6 bases, and 8 bases had no gene match. Germline CDR1 MDHEN, CDR2 SYDVKM. This CDR3 comprises 15 residues. Here the CDR3 reads CASRPDRAVNEKLFF. The DNA for the CDR3 is TGTGCCAGCAGGCCCGACAGGGCCGTTAATGAAAAACTGTTTTTT.

This clone came up once. This sequence joins TRBV2 and TRBJ1-5; 12 bases align to TRBD1. Germline CDR1 SNHLY, CDR2 FYNNEI. There are 15 residues in the CDR3. Trimming removed 4 bases from V and 6 bases from J; junction bases left unmatched: 4. For the CDR3, the DNA is TGTGCCAGCAGTGGTGGGACAGGGGGCGGTCAGCCCCAGCATTTT. Translating it yields CASSGGTGGGQPQHF.